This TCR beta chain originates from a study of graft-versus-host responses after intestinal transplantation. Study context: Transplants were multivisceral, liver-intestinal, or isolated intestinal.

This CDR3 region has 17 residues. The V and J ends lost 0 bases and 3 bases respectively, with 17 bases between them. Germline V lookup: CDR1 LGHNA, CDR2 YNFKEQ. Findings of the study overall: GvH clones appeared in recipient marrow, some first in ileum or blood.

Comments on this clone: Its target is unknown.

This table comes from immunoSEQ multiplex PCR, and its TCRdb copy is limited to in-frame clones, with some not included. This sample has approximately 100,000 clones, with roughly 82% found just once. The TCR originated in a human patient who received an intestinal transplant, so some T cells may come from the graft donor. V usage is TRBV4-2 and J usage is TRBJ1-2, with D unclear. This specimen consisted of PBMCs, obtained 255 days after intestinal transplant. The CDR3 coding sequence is TGTGCCAGCAGCCAAGATGACGCGAGCGCTTTAGACTATGGCTACACCTTC. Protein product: CASSQDDASALDYGYTF.